The following is a T cell receptor (beta chain) sequence with its context. Which antigen it targets is not known. No much larger clonotype is one base removed from it; base qualities were not supplied. Ficoll-Paque density gradient centrifugation was used to isolate PBMCs. The CDR3 has 12 amino acids, counting the end cysteine and phenylalanine. Only the CDR3 DNA is retained, 36 bases long and in frame from the first base. V loses 2 bases, J loses 5 bases, and the germline ends lie 5 bases apart. CDR1 and CDR2 were assigned from the germline V gene as SGHTA and FQGNSA. Sequencing was performed on an Illumina NovaSeq 6000. cDNA libraries for TCRalpha and TCRbeta were prepared by 5'RACE using constant-segment primers, with sample barcodes and unique molecular identifiers added. Trizol reagent was used to extract RNA from every sample. Library amplification was performed in two PCR steps, and a second sample barcode and Illumina TruSeq adapters were introduced in the second step. Libraries were sequenced on an Illumina NovaSeq with 2 x 150 bp paired-end reads. From the authors' description of their analysis: Reads were demultiplexed and collapsed into UMI-guided consensus sequences with migec v1.2.7. With mixcr v2.1.11, UMI consensuses were aligned to TRA and TRB V and J templates and assembled into clonotypes. Clonotypes were classified as expanded or contracted when called significant by both edgeR and NoisET, with noise models trained on biological replicates. edgeR calls used a false discovery rate-adjusted p below 0.01 and a log2 fold-change threshold of 1. As an exploratory analysis of dynamics, PCA with hierarchical clustering was applied to max-normalized trajectories of the 1000 most abundant clonotypes. Separately sequenced CD4+ and CD8+ repertoires were used to assign a CD4 or CD8 phenotype to each responding clone. TCRdb trimmed public reads at Q25 via fastp, called clones via MiXCR and kept in-frame beta chains. Each entry merges the rows of one CDR3 protein and shows their most common DNA and genes. It is TCRdb's table, rather than the study itself, that gives the V and J calls and clone size. Within this sample are over 300,000 distinct CDR3 sequences, with 20% of them counted one time only. 21% of the sample is taken by the ten largest.

This entry belongs to a study of T-cell memory formation after mild COVID-19 (dated by TCRdb to the early 2020s). Describing the broader study: Most TCR sequence clusters were specific to one of the two donors. T-cell clones expanding and contracting after mild COVID-19 in two donors were tracked by longitudinal TCRalpha and TCRbeta repertoire sequencing. Two young, previously healthy adult volunteers made up the cohort, one male and one female.

Study-wide findings and limitations: The study covered only two mild cases, and larger cohorts including severe cases with pre-infection samples were considered necessary. Contracting CD4+ clones turned up mainly in the CM and EM memory subsets, whereas EMRA was where CD8+ clones were enriched. SARS-CoV-2 specificity of the second-wave clones peaking on day 37 was not confirmed. Balanced CD4/CD8 phenotypes were observed for clones contracting from day 15 to 85, whereas a bias towards CD4+ was observed for a second wave of clones expanding from day 15 to 37. The detection of some responding clones in pre-infection memory suggests that pre-existing cross-reactive memory T cells joined the SARS-CoV-2 response.

This TCR was sampled from a man in his late teens or twenties who had mild COVID-19 (a few samples of this study predate the infection). The sample titles of this study are shuffled in the database, so cell type and time point are left out; the donor was told from shared clones. The sequencing sample was made of PBMCs or a T cell subset sorted from them (not recorded which). The chain was built from TRBV7-2 and TRBJ2-3; the D gene identity is not certain. The CDR3 reads as follows: CASSLPRDTQYF. The DNA reads TGTGCCAGCAGCTTACCTAGAGATACGCAGTATTTT.